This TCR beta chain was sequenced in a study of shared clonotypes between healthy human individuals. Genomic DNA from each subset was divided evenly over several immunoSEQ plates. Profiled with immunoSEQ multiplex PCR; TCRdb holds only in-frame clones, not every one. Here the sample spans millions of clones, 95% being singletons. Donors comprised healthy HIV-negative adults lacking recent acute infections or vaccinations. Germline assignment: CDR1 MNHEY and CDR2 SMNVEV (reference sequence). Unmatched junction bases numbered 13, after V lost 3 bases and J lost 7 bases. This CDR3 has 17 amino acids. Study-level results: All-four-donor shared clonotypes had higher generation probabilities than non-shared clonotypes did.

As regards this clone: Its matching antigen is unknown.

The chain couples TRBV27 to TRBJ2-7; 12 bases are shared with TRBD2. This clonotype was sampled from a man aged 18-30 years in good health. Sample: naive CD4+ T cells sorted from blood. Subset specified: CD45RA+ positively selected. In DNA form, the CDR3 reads TGTGCCAGCAGTTTGTTGGCGTCTAGCGGGGGGGTACGAGAGCAGTACTTC. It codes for CASSLLASSGGVREQYF.